The 9 T cell receptor beta chains in this list originate from one sample, sequenced in a study of spatial heterogeneity in lung cancer. Study-wide findings and caveats: Tumor mutation counts were tracked by expanded intratumoral alpha and beta TCR counts.

Specified time point: sample taken at primary tumor resection. No antigen has been assigned to these receptors. TCRdb called the 5' RACE reads again in MiXCR, with one record for every CDR3 protein. The table records 4,000 or so distinct CDR3 sequences, about a third of them present only once. This specimen was lung tumor tissue, taken at surgery. The receptors were sampled from a male donor with early-stage non-small cell lung cancer.

This clonotype is medium-sized in the sample. J is TRBJ2-7 and V is TRBV4-2, with 9 nucleotides matching TRBD1. The V gene's germline CDR1 is LGHNA and CDR2 YNFKEQ. This CDR3 is 16 amino acids long. V lost 0 bases to trimming and J lost 5 bases; unmatched junction nucleotides: 8. The CDR3 loop reads CASSQDPGQGGHEQYF. CDR3 coding DNA: TGTGCCAGCAGCCAAGATCCGGGACAGGGAGGCCACGAGCAGTACTTC.

This clonotype was detected a few times. V and J are TRBV12-3 or TRBV12-4 and TRBJ2-3; TRBD2 is a possible D gene (6 bases). V gave up 6 bases and J gave up 3 bases, with 16 bases separating them. This CDR3 spans 15 amino acids. In nucleotides, the CDR3 is TGTGCCAGCAGGTCGGGACTGTTTGAGACAGATACGCAGTATTTT. It translates to CASRSGLFETDTQYF.

The J gene is TRBJ2-3, the V gene TRBV5-1, with D unclear. Trimming shortened V by 0 bases and J by 1 base, and 3 bases separated the two germline ends. CDR1 and CDR2 (germline): SGHRS, YFSETQ. The CDR3 has 13 amino acids. The CDR3 here is CASSLGGTDTQYF. CDR3 bases: TGCGCCAGCAGCTTGGGCGGCACAGATACGCAGTATTTT. Looking up the rest from reference TRBV5-1 and TRBJ2-3 gives the full variable domain: KAGVTQTPRYLIKTRGQQVTLSCSPISGHRSVSWYQQTPGQGLQFLFEYFSETQRNKGNFPGRFSGRQFSNSRSEMNVSTLELGDSALYLCASSLGGTDTQYFGPGTRLTVL.

This clonotype was seen a few times. For the CDR3, the DNA is TGCAGCGTGAGAGCACAGGGGTATACGCAGTATTTT. Protein product: CSVRAQGYTQYF. The chain couples TRBV29-1 to TRBJ2-3; 7 bases are shared with TRBD1. This CDR3 has 12 amino acids. Germline CDR1 reads SQVTM; CDR2 reads ANQGSEA. Trimming took 6 bases from V and 7 from J; bases not matched to a gene: 7.

DNA for the CDR3: TGCAGCGCAATGTCCGGGACAGCTGAAGAGACCCAGTACTTC. Protein product: CSAMSGTAEETQYF. The rearrangement joins TRBV29-1 to TRBJ2-5; 7 positions match TRBD1. In germline, CDR1 is SQVTM, CDR2 ANQGSEA. With V trimmed by 7 bases and J by 3 bases, 11 bases remained unmatched. The CDR3 has 14 residues.

This clonotype is termed medium-sized. This chain joins TRBV5-5 and TRBJ2-2; D is tentatively TRBD1 or TRBD2 (6 bases each). CDR1 and CDR2 (germline): SGHKS, YYEKEE (reference sequence). V gave up 7 bases and J gave up 6 bases, with 10 bases separating them. The CDR3 consists of 12 residues. CDR3 region: CASEGGSGELFF. The CDR3 DNA follows: TGTGCCAGCGAGGGGGGATCCGGGGAGCTGTTTTTT.

The V gene is TRBV7-3, the J gene TRBJ1-1, with D perhaps TRBD1 (6 bases). The CDR3 covers 12 residues. V lost 1 base, J lost 8 bases, and 8 bases lay in between. Germline V lookup: CDR1 SGHTA, CDR2 FQGTGA. Here the CDR3 DNA reads TGTGCCAGCAGCTTAAATGGGGGCGAAGCTTTCTTT. Protein sequence: CASSLNGGEAFF. Based on the CDR3 plus reference TRBV7-3 and TRBJ1-1, the full variable domain is GAGVSQTPSNKVTEKGKYVELRCDPISGHTALYWYRQSLGQGPEFLIYFQGTGAADDSGLPNDRFFAVRPEGSVSTLKIQRTERGDSAVYLCASSLNGGEAFFGQGTRLTVV.

The rearrangement uses TRBV12-3 or TRBV12-4 and TRBJ2-1; 14 bases are a match to TRBD2. This CDR3 is 15 amino acids long. After removal of 5 bases from V and 10 bases from J, the junction contained 7 bases not matched to a gene. The DNA of the CDR3 is TGTGCCAGCAGTCTGACTAGCGGGAGGGAAGTAGAGCAGTTCTTC. As protein: CASSLTSGREVEQFF.

The rearrangement links TRBV27 to TRBJ2-7; 7 nucleotides align to TRBD1. The length of the CDR3 is 15 residues. Germline V gene lookup returns CDR1 MNHEY and CDR2 SMNVEV (reference sequence). The J segment lost 2 bases and the V segment lost 3 bases, leaving 7 bases of the junction unmatched. The CDR3 sequence: CASSLHRGLAYEQYF. In nucleotides, the CDR3 is TGTGCCAGCAGTTTGCACAGGGGCCTCGCCTACGAGCAGTACTTC.